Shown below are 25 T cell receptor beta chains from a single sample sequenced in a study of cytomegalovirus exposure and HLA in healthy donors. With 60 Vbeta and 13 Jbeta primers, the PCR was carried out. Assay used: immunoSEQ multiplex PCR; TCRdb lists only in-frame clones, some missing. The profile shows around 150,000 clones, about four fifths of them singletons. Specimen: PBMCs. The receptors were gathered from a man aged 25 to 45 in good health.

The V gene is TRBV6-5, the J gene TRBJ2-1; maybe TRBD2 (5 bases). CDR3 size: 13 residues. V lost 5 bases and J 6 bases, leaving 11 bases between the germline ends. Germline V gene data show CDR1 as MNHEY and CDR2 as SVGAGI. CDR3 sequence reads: CASSLGLLNEQFF. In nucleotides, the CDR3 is TGTGCCAGCAGTCTCGGACTCCTCAATGAGCAGTTCTTC.

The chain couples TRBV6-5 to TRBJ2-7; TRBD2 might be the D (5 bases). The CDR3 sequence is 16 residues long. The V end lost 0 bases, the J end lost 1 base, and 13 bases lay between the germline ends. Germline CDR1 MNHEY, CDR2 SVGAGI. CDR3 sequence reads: CASSYSAASGSYEQYF. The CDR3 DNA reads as TGTGCCAGCAGTTACTCGGCAGCCAGCGGATCCTACGAGCAGTACTTC.

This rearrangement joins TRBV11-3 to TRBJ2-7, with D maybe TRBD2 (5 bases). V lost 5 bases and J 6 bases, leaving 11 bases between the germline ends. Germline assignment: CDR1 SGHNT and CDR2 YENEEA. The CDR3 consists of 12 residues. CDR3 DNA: TGTGCCAGCAGCGTCACTAGAAGCGAGCAGTACTTC. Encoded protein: CASSVTRSEQYF.

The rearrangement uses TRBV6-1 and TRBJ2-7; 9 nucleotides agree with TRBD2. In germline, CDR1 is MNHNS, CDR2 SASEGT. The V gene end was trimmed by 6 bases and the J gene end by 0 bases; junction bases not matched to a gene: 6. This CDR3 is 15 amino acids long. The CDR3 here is CASSGTSGPSYEQYF. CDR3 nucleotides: TGTGCCAGCAGCGGAACTAGCGGGCCCTCCTACGAGCAGTACTTC.

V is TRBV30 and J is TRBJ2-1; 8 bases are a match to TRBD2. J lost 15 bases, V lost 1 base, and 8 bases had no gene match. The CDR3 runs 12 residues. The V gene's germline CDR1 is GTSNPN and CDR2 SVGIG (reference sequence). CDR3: CAWSEPGRAPFF. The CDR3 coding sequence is TGTGCCTGGAGTGAACCCGGGAGGGCCCCGTTCTTC.

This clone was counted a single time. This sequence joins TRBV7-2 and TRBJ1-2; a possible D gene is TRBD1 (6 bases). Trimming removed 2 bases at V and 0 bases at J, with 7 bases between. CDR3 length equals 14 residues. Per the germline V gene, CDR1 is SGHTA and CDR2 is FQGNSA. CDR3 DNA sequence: TGTGCCAGCAGCTTAAGGACAGCTAACTATGGCTACACCTTC. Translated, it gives CASSLRTANYGYTF.

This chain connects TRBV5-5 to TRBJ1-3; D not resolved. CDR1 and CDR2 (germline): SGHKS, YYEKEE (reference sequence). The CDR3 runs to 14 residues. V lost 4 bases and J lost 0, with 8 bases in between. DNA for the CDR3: TGTGCCAGCAGCACAACAAGCTCTGGAAACACCATATATTTT. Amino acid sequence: CASSTTSSGNTIYF.

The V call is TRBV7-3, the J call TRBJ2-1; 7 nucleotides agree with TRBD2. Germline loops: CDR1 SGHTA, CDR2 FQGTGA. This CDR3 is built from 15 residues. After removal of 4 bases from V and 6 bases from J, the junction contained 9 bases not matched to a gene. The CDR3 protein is CASSSQATSSNEQFF. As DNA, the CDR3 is TGTGCCAGCAGCTCGCAAGCGACTAGCTCCAATGAGCAGTTCTTC.

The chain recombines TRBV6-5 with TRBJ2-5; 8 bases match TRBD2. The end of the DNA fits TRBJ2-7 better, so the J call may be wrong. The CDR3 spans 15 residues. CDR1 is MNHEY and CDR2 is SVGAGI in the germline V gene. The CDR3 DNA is TGTGCCAGCAGTAATTCGAGGACTAGCAGTTACGAGCAGTACTTC. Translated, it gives CASSNSRTSSYEQYF.

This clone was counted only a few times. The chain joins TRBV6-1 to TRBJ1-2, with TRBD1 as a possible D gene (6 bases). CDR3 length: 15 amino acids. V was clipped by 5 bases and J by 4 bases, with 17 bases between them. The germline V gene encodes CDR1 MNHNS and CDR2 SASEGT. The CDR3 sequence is CASSTSYREGYGYTF. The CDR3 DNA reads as TGTGCCAGCAGTACGTCTTACAGGGAAGGCTATGGCTACACCTTC.

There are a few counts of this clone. The CDR3 loop reads CASSLSVSGRARAGELFF. In nucleotides, the CDR3 is TGTGCCAGTAGTCTATCGGTTAGCGGGAGGGCTCGAGCCGGGGAGCTGTTTTTT. The chain has TRBV19 and TRBJ2-2; 11 positions agree with TRBD2. The germline V gene encodes CDR1 LNHDA and CDR2 SQIVND (reference sequence). V gave up 5 bases and J gave up 6 bases; unmatched junction bases: 14. The CDR3 length is 18 residues.

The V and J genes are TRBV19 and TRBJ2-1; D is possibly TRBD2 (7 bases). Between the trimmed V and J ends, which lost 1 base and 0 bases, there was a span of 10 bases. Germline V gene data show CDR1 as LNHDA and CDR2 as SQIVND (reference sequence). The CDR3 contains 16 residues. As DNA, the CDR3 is TGTGCCAGTAGTATAGTCGGGGGGCCCTCCTACAATGAGCAGTTCTTC. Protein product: CASSIVGGPSYNEQFF.

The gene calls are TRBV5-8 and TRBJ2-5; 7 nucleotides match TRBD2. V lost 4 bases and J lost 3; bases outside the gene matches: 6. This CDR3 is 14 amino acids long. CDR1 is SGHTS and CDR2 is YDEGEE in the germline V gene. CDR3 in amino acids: CASSTLAVEETQYF. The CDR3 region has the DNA TGTGCCAGCAGCACCCTAGCGGTAGAAGAGACCCAGTACTTC.

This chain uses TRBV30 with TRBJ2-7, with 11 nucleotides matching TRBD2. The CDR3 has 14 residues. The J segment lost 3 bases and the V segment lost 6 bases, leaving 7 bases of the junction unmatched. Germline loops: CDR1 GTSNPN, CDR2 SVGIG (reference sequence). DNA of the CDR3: TGTGCCTGCGCCCCCGGGACTAGCGGCTACGAGCAGTACTTC. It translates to CACAPGTSGYEQYF. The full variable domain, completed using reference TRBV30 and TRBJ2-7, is SQTIHQWPATLVQPVGSPLSLECTVEGTSNPNLYWYRQAAGRGLQLLFYSVGIGQISSEVPQNLSASRPQDRQFILSSKKLLLSDSGFYLCACAPGTSGYEQYFGPGTRLTVT.

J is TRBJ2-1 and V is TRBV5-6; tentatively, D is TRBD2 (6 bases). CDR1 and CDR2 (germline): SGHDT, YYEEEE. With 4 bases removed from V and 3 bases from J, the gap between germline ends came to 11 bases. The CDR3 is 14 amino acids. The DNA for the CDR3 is TGTGCCAGCAGCCGCGGGACTCTCTACAATGAGCAGTTCTTC. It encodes CASSRGTLYNEQFF.

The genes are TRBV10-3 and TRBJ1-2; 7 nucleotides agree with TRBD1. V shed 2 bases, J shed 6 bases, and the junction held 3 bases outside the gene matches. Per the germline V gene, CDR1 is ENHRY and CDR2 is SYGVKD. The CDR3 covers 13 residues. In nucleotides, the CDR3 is TGTGCCATCAGTGAGCCTGGGACAGATGGCTACACCTTC. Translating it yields CAISEPGTDGYTF.

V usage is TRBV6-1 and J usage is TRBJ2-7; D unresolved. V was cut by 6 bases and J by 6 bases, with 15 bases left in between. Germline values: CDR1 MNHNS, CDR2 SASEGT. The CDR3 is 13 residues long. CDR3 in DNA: TGTGCCAGCAGGGTAGACTTGACCTCCGAGCAGTACTTC. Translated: CASRVDLTSEQYF.

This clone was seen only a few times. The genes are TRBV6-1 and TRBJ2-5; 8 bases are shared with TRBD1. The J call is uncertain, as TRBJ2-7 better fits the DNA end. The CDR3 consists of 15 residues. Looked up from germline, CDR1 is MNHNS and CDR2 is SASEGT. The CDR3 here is CASSTGTGDSYEQYF. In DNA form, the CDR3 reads TGTGCCAGCAGTACCGGGACAGGTGACTCCTACGAGCAGTACTTC.

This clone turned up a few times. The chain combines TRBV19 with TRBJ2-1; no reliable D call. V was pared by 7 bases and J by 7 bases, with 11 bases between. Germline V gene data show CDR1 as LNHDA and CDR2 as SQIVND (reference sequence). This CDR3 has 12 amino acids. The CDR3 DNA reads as TGTGCCAGTACCCCCGACTGGAATGAGCAGTTCTTC. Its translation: CASTPDWNEQFF.

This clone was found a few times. The CDR3 nucleotides are TGTGCCAGCGGCACAGGGGGGACAAGGCAGTACTTC. It encodes CASGTGGTRQYF. This chain uses TRBV11-3 with TRBJ2-7; 8 bases match TRBD1. This CDR3 has 12 residues. Germline assignment: CDR1 SGHNT and CDR2 YENEEA. V lost 8 bases and J lost 9; bases outside the gene matches: 9. The whole variable domain, remainder taken from reference TRBV11-3 and TRBJ2-7, is EAGVVQSPRYKIIEKKQPVAFWCNPISGHNTLYWYLQNLGQGPELLIRYENEEAVDDSQLPKDRFSAERLKGVDSTLKIQPAELGDSAVYLCASGTGGTRQYFGPGTRLTVT.

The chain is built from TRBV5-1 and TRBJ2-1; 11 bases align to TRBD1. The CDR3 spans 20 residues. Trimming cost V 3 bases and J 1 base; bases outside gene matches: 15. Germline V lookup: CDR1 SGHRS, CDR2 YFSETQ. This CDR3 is CASSWGGGQGGRGSYNEQFF. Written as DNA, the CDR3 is TGCGCCAGCAGCTGGGGCGGGGGACAGGGGGGGCGTGGATCCTACAATGAGCAGTTCTTC.

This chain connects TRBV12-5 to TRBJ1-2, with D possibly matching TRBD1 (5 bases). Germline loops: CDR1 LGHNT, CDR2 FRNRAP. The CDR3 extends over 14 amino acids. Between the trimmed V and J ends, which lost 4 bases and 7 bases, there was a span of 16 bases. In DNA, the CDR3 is TGTGCTAGTGGTTCCGCGGGACGGACGCTTGGCTACACCTTC. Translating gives CASGSAGRTLGYTF. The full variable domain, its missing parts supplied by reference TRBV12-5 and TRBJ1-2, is DARVTQTPRHKVTEMGQEVTMRCQPILGHNTVFWYRQTMMQGLELLAYFRNRAPLDDSGMPKDRFSAEMPDATLATLKIQPSEPRDSAVYFCASGSAGRTLGYTFGSGTRLTVV.

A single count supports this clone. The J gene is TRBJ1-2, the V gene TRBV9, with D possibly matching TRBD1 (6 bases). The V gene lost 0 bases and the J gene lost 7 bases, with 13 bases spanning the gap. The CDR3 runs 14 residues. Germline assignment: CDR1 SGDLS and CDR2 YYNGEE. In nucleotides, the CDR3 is TGTGCCAGCAGCGTAGATGTGGGGGCCGTTGGCTACACCTTC. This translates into CASSVDVGAVGYTF.

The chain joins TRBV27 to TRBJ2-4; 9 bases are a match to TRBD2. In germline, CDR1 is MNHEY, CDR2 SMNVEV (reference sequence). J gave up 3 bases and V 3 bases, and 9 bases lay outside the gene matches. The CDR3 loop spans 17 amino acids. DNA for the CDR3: TGTGCCAGCAGTTTGTACTCTAGCGGGGAAGGCAAAAACATTCAGTACTTC. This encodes CASSLYSSGEGKNIQYF.

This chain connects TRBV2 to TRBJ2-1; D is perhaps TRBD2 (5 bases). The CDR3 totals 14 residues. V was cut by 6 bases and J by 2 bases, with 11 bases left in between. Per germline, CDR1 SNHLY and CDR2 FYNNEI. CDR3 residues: CASSPFGAYNEQFF. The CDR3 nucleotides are TGTGCCAGCAGCCCCTTCGGGGCCTACAATGAGCAGTTCTTC.